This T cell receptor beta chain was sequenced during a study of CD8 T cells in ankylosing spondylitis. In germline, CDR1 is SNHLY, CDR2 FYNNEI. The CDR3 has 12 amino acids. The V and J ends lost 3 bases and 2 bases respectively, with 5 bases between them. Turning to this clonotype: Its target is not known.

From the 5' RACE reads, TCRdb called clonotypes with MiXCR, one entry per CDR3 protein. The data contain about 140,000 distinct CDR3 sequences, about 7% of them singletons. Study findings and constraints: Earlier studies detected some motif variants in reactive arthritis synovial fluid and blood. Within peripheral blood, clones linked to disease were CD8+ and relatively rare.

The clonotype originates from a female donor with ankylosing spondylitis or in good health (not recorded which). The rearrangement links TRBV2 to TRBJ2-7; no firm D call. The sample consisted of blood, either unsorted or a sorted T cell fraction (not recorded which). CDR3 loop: CASSDSTYEQYF. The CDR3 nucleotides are TGTGCCAGCAGTGATAGCACCTACGAGCAGTACTTC.